The rows below give T cell receptor beta chains drawn from one sample of a study of T-cell memory formation after mild COVID-19. A single record per CDR3 protein comes from TCRdb applying MiXCR to the 5' RACE reads. The profile shows 380,000 or so distinct CDR3 sequences, about an eighth of them singletons. Sequencing was performed on PBMCs or a T cell subset sorted from them (not recorded which). These TCRs come from a man between 18 and 35 years old who had mild COVID-19 (a few samples of this study predate the infection). Cell type and time point are not known. The CDR3 runs from the conserved cysteine through the conserved F or W. Fields, in order: V gene, D gene, J gene, clone size, CDR3 protein, CDR3 DNA. D genes are given only for firm matches. The listing skips clone size in some rows; elsewhere it reads once, few, many or a size class.

>TRBV5-4|TRBD1|TRBJ2-5|many
CASSLNRDRVFF
TGTGCCAGCAGCTTGAACCGGGACAGGGTGTTCTTC
>TRBV27|TRBD1|TRBJ2-4|many
CASSRQRDRSNGPCF
TGTGCCAGCAGCCGACAAAGGGACAGGTCAAATGGTCCGTGCTTC
>TRBV6-6|TRBD1|TRBJ2-5|.
CASSPADRGETQYF
TGTGCCAGCAGTCCTGCGGACAGGGGAGAGACCCAGTACTTC
>TRBV18|.|TRBJ2-7|few
CASSLGGASNYEQYF
TGTGCCAGCTCCCTAGGGGGGGCGTCTAATTACGAGCAGTACTTC
>TRBV5-1|TRBD1|TRBJ2-5|.
CASSTAGTGSLQETQYF
TGCGCCAGCAGCACCGCCGGGACAGGGTCCCTCCAAGAGACCCAGTACTTC
>TRBV6-5|.|TRBJ1-2|few
CASSYLARLNYGYTF
TGTGCCAGCAGTTACCTGGCCCGACTTAACTATGGCTACACCTTC
>TRBV6-5|.|TRBJ2-3|few
CASRPSGTWDTQYF
TGTGCCAGCAGACCAAGCGGTACTTGGGATACGCAGTATTTT
>TRBV4-3|TRBD1|TRBJ2-3|few
CASSQEDRDPDTQYF
TGCGCCAGCAGCCAAGAGGACAGGGACCCAGATACGCAGTATTTT
>TRBV15|.|TRBJ1-1|.
CATSMARGMNTEAFF
TGTGCCACCAGCATGGCGCGGGGGATGAACACTGAAGCTTTCTTT
>TRBV6-1|.|TRBJ1-2|.
CASSVLQRYLKLGYTF
TGTGCCAGCAGTGTGTTACAGCGATATCTTAAACTTGGCTACACCTTC
>TRBV10-3|TRBD2|TRBJ2-1|.
CAISDPQTSGGALNEQFF
TGTGCCATCAGTGACCCTCAAACTAGCGGGGGGGCCTTGAATGAGCAGTTCTTC
>TRBV7-3|.|TRBJ2-6|once
CASSLEGANVLTF
TGTGCCAGCAGCTTAGAGGGGGCCAACGTCCTGACTTTC
>TRBV10-3|TRBD1|TRBJ1-2|.
CAISPGQQYGYTF
TGTGCCATCAGCCCGGGACAGCAGTATGGCTACACCTTC
>TRBV12-3/TRBV12-4|.|TRBJ1-1|few
CASRPSPGLNTEAFF
TGTGCCAGCAGACCCTCACCTGGACTGAACACTGAAGCTTTCTTT
>TRBV11-2|TRBD2|TRBJ2-5|.
CASSLVPSGGAETQYF
TGTGCCAGCAGCTTAGTCCCTAGCGGGGGGGCTGAGACCCAGTACTTC
>TRBV6-6|TRBD1|TRBJ2-1|few
CASTSGTGESGEQFF
TGTGCCAGCACCTCCGGGACAGGGGAATCGGGTGAGCAGTTCTTC
>TRBV5-1|.|TRBJ2-1|few
CASSPRPGGSNEQFF
TGCGCCAGCAGCCCCCGGCCGGGGGGCTCCAATGAGCAGTTCTTC
>TRBV14|.|TRBJ2-2|.
CASSPFQGTFSTGELFF
TGTGCCAGCAGCCCGTTCCAGGGGACGTTTTCCACCGGGGAGCTGTTTTTT
>TRBV6-2/TRBV6-3|TRBD1|TRBJ1-1|.
CASRRGQADSNTEAFF
TGTGCCAGCAGGCGGGGACAGGCGGATTCGAACACTGAAGCTTTCTTT
>TRBV3-1|TRBD2|TRBJ2-1|.
CASSQHSGGARNEQFF
TGTGCCAGCAGCCAACATAGCGGGGGGGCCAGAAATGAGCAGTTCTTC
>TRBV5-6|TRBD1|TRBJ1-3|.
CASSWGQGAAGNTIYF
TGTGCCAGCAGCTGGGGACAGGGGGCCGCTGGAAACACCATATATTTT
>TRBV15|.|TRBJ2-5|.
CATSRVGSTIRYRETQYF
TGTGCCACCAGCAGAGTGGGTAGTACCATACGGTATCGGGAGACCCAGTACTTC
>TRBV9|.|TRBJ1-4|few
CASSSGNEKLFF
TGTGCCAGCAGCAGCGGGAATGAAAAACTGTTTTTT
>TRBV12-3/TRBV12-4|.|TRBJ1-5|many
CASSGGWGDQPQHF
TGTGCCAGCAGTGGCGGATGGGGGGATCAGCCCCAGCATTTT
>TRBV28|.|TRBJ1-5|few
CASRKGGTQPQHF
TGTGCCAGCAGAAAGGGAGGGACTCAGCCCCAGCATTTT
>TRBV7-9|TRBD1|TRBJ1-2|.
CASSLGSWTGGYTF
TGTGCCAGCAGCTTAGGTAGCTGGACAGGGGGCTACACCTTC
>TRBV10-3|.|TRBJ1-1|few
CAISADSGNTEAFF
TGTGCCATCAGCGCCGACAGTGGGAACACTGAAGCTTTCTTT
>TRBV18|.|TRBJ1-1|.
CASSPPRENTEAFF
TGTGCCAGCTCACCACCTCGGGAGAACACTGAAGCTTTCTTT